A selection of T cell receptor beta chains follows, all from one sample in a study of response to subunit inactivated influenza vaccine. In TCRdb, the RT-PCR reads were re-called with MiXCR into one record per CDR3 protein. The data show around 760,000 distinct CDR3 sequences, 11% to 15% seen once. Specimen: PBMCs from blood, collected 14 days before vaccination. These receptors were taken from a man over 45 who received an inactivated influenza vaccine. The CDR3 runs from the conserved cysteine through the conserved F or W. Fields, in order: D gene, V gene, clone size, J gene, CDR3 length, CDR3 protein, CDR3 DNA. The D gene is left open where the match is weak. Clone size is shown for a subset of rows, as once, few, many or a class of expanded clone.

-,TRBV21-1,-,TRBJ2-5,16,CASSTRLAGGKETQYF,TGTGCCAGCAGCACCCGGTTAGCGGGGGGAAAAGAGACCCAGTACTTC
TRBD2,TRBV11-2,few,TRBJ2-3,15,CASSPRGGGAGTQYF,TGTGCCAGCAGCCCCCGGGGCGGGGGGGCTGGTACGCAGTATTTT
-,TRBV7-2,-,TRBJ1-2,16,CASSLARPGLDYGYTF,TGTGCCAGCAGCTTAGCAAGGCCAGGCTTGGACTATGGCTACACCTTC
TRBD1,TRBV6-5,-,TRBJ2-7,15,CASSYLLGGAYEQYF,TGTGCCAGCAGTTACCTTTTAGGGGGCGCATACGAGCAGTACTTC
-,TRBV19,few,TRBJ1-2,14,CASIGGRGSSGYTF,TGTGCCAGTATCGGGGGACGCGGGTCGAGCGGCTACACCTTC
-,TRBV27,many,TRBJ1-1,15,CASSLSVGGWTEAFF,TGTGCCAGCAGTTTATCTGTCGGAGGTTGGACTGAAGCTTTCTTT
-,TRBV5-1,few,TRBJ2-3,14,CASSSLTSTDTQYF,TGCGCCAGCAGCTCCCTGACGAGCACAGATACGCAGTATTTT
TRBD2,TRBV12-3/TRBV12-4,many,TRBJ2-4,14,CASTQAGGHNIQYF,TGTGCCAGCACCCAAGCGGGGGGGCACAACATTCAGTACTTC
-,TRBV27,-,TRBJ2-3,15,CASSLSSGYTDTQYF,TGTGCCAGCAGTTTATCTAGCGGATACACAGATACGCAGTATTTT
-,TRBV7-8,many,TRBJ2-7,14,CASSFEYRAYEQYF,TGTGCCAGCAGCTTCGAGTACAGGGCGTACGAGCAGTACTTC
TRBD1,TRBV19,-,TRBJ1-2,16,CASSTILRGLNYGYTF,TGTGCCAGTAGCACCATATTGAGGGGGCTGAACTATGGCTACACCTTC
-,TRBV6-2/TRBV6-3,many,TRBJ2-3,11,CASSHTDTQYF,TGTGCCAGCAGCCACACAGATACGCAGTATTTT
-,TRBV7-9,-,TRBJ1-5,14,CASSLQGRAQPQHF,TGTGCCAGCAGTTTACAGGGCAGGGCTCAGCCCCAGCATTTT
-,TRBV5-1,-,TRBJ1-4,16,CASSSNGGMDGEKLFF,TGCGCCAGCAGCTCAAACGGGGGAATGGACGGTGAAAAACTGTTTTTT
-,TRBV21-1,-,TRBJ2-1,16,CASSAPRIAGVDEQFF,TGTGCCAGCAGCGCCCCCCGGATAGCGGGAGTCGATGAGCAGTTCTTC
-,TRBV6-6,few,TRBJ2-1,14,CASSYSGGPNEQFF,TGTGCCAGCAGTTACTCTGGGGGGCCCAATGAGCAGTTCTTC
TRBD1,TRBV6-1,once,TRBJ2-1,16,CASSVGQGTPYNEQFF,TGTGCCAGCAGTGTGGGACAGGGGACTCCTTACAATGAGCAGTTCTTC
TRBD2,TRBV7-9,few,TRBJ2-1,15,CASSPRGSLYNEQFF,TGTGCCAGCAGCCCGCGGGGGAGCTTATACAATGAGCAGTTCTTC
TRBD1,TRBV19,-,TRBJ1-5,15,CASTNTGTVNQPQHF,TGTGCCAGTACCAACACCGGGACAGTCAATCAGCCCCAGCATTTT
-,TRBV7-8,many,TRBJ2-5,13,CASSWGTVETQYF,TGTGCCAGCAGCTGGGGGACCGTAGAGACCCAGTACTTC